Sequencing of this T cell receptor (beta chain) was carried out in a study of radiation and T cells in renal cell carcinoma. Assay: immunoSEQ multiplex PCR; the TCRdb copy retains only in-frame clones and omits some. The table lists about 150,000 clones, roughly 89% of them singletons, with 10% to 15% in the top ten. Time point given: blood 2 weeks post-SBRT. The treatment: 15 Gy SBRT to primary tumor, nephrectomy 4 weeks later. The length of the CDR3 is 16 residues. J lost 7 bases, V lost 2 bases, and 7 bases had no gene match. Germline V gene sequence: CDR1 SGHNT, CDR2 YENEEA. This clonotype originated in a woman aged 45-65 years with renal cell carcinoma. This specimen was blood, taken from a patient whose treatment included radiotherapy and nephrectomy. The chain links TRBV11-3 to TRBJ2-1, with 11 bases fitting TRBD2. The CDR3 here is CASSLLSGGAENEQFF. The CDR3 coding sequence is TGTGCCAGCAGCTTACTTAGCGGGGGGGCAGAGAATGAGCAGTTCTTC.